Listed here are 28 T cell receptor beta chains from one sample, sequenced in a study of shared clonotypes between healthy human individuals. Positively selected for CCR7, the CD45RO-negative cells used as naive CD8 cells excluded terminally differentiated effector memory CD45RA+ cells. Profiled with immunoSEQ multiplex PCR; TCRdb holds only in-frame clones, not every one. The sample includes some 2 million clones, about 95% of them seen just once. The sequencing sample was made of naive CD8+ T cells sorted from blood. These receptors were taken from a young man in good health.

On this clone itself: Distinct nucleotide sequences in the sample also encode this CDR3. The V gene is TRBV6-5, the J gene TRBJ1-1, with no clear D. The CDR3 is 11 residues long. V lost 5 bases to trimming and J lost 4 bases, with 5 bases between them. CDR1 and CDR2 from the germline V gene are MNHEY and SVGAGI. CDR3 nucleotide sequence: TGTGCCAGCAGTCTCGGCACTGAAGCTTTCTTT. This gives the protein CASSLGTEAFF.

V gene TRBV6-5 combines with J gene TRBJ2-3, with TRBD2 identical over 8 bases. V trimming: 5 bases; J trimming: 6 bases; junction bases outside the gene matches: 10. The germline V gene encodes CDR1 MNHEY and CDR2 SVGAGI. The CDR3 runs to 15 residues. CDR3: CASSPMVAGTDTQYF. CDR3 coding DNA: TGTGCCAGCAGTCCAATGGTAGCGGGAACGGATACGCAGTATTTT.

The V and J genes are TRBV7-9 and TRBJ1-2; 9 nucleotides line up with TRBD1. CDR1 and CDR2 from the germline V gene are SEHNR and FQNEAQ (reference sequence). With 4 bases clipped from V and 2 bases from J, the junction kept 2 bases outside the gene matches. The CDR3 totals 14 residues. The CDR3 sequence: CASSSGTGNYGYTF. Here the CDR3 DNA reads TGTGCCAGCAGCTCTGGGACAGGGAACTATGGCTACACCTTC. Complete variable domain (other parts from reference TRBV7-9 and TRBJ1-2): DTGVSQNPRHKITKRGQNVTFRCDPISEHNRLYWYRQTLGQGPEFLTYFQNEAQLEKSRLLSDRFSAERPKGSFSTLEIQRTEQGDSAMYLCASSSGTGNYGYTFGSGTRLTVV.

This chain uses TRBV6-5 with TRBJ1-4; 10 bases are shared with TRBD1. The germline V gene has CDR1 MNHEY and CDR2 SVGAGI. The CDR3 is 14 residues long. The junction had 4 bases not matched to a gene; V was cut back by 7 bases and J by 5 bases. The CDR3 nucleotides are TGTGCCAGCACCCAGGGACAGGGGAATGAAAAACTGTTTTTT. Its protein is CASTQGQGNEKLFF.

V is TRBV16 and J is TRBJ1-1; D gene ambiguous. Germline assignment: CDR1 KGHSY and CDR2 FQNENV. The V end was cut by 5 bases, the J end by 0 bases, with 4 bases between. The CDR3 has 12 amino acids. The CDR3 loop is CASSFMNTEAFF. CDR3 coding DNA: TGTGCCAGCAGCTTCATGAACACTGAAGCTTTCTTT.

The rearrangement uses TRBV10-1 and TRBJ2-2; D ambiguous. V lost 2 bases and J lost 4, with 11 bases in between. Germline CDR1 reads WNHNN; CDR2 reads SYGVQD (reference sequence). This CDR3 is built from 15 residues. The CDR3 here is CASSEDPISTGELFF. The CDR3 nucleotides read TGCGCCAGCAGTGAGGATCCTATAAGCACCGGGGAGCTGTTTTTT.

The chain uses TRBV25-1 and TRBJ2-3; 7 bases line up with TRBD2. This CDR3 has 15 amino acids. Trimming cost V 8 bases and J 5 bases; bases outside gene matches: 13. Germline V gene data show CDR1 as MGHDK and CDR2 as SYGVNS. CDR3 protein: CASRSGGGPGDTQYF. In nucleotides, the CDR3 is TGTGCCAGCCGTTCCGGGGGAGGGCCGGGAGATACGCAGTATTTT.

This chain links TRBV7-9 with TRBJ1-2, with 8 bases matching TRBD1. From germline, CDR1 is SEHNR and CDR2 FQNEAQ (reference sequence). V gave up 7 bases and J gave up 3 bases; unmatched junction bases: 4. This CDR3 has 13 residues. CDR3 coding DNA: TGTGCCAGCAACCAGGGGGCTGACTATGGCTACACCTTC. It encodes CASNQGADYGYTF.

The chain recombines TRBV18 with TRBJ2-7; D is perhaps TRBD1 (5 bases). CDR1 and CDR2 (germline): KGHSH, LQKENI. This CDR3 region has 14 residues. With 4 bases removed from V and 3 bases from J, the gap between germline ends came to 13 bases. CDR3 residues: CASSRTDTFYEQYF. The CDR3 DNA reads as TGTGCCAGCTCACGAACGGACACTTTCTACGAGCAGTACTTC.

V and J are TRBV6-1 and TRBJ2-2; the D gene is possibly TRBD1 (6 bases). Germline CDR1 MNHNS, CDR2 SASEGT. V was pared by 2 bases and J by 6 bases, with 13 bases between. The CDR3 has 15 residues. The CDR3 loop reads CASSEMAGVAGELFF. CDR3 coding DNA: TGTGCCAGCAGTGAAATGGCAGGGGTTGCCGGGGAGCTGTTTTTT.

The rearrangement links TRBV15 to TRBJ2-7; 7 bases map to TRBD1. J was trimmed by 6 bases and V by 3 bases; bases with no gene match: 5. The CDR3 consists of 13 residues. Germline-derived CDR1 and CDR2 are LNHNV and YYDKDF (reference sequence). CDR3 bases: TGTGCCACCAGCAGCGGGACAGCCAGCGAGCAGTACTTC. It is translated as CATSSGTASEQYF.

The chain employs TRBV4-1 and TRBJ2-5; D not certain. V lost 3 bases, J lost 1 base, and 12 bases lay in between. CDR3 length: 15 amino acids. Germline values: CDR1 MGHRA, CDR2 YSYEKL. The CDR3 loop is CASSQWTTPQETQYF. In DNA, the CDR3 is TGCGCCAGCAGCCAGTGGACCACCCCCCAAGAGACCCAGTACTTC.

This chain links TRBV4-3 with TRBJ2-1; D is tentatively TRBD1 or TRBD2 (6 bases each). The V end lost 3 bases, the J end lost 9 bases, and 18 bases lay between the germline ends. This CDR3 is 15 amino acids long. Germline assignment: CDR1 LGHNA and CDR2 YSLEER. The CDR3 sequence is CASSQGRGGGSEQFF. The CDR3 DNA reads TGCGCCAGCAGCCAGGGGAGAGGGGGAGGCAGTGAGCAGTTCTTC.

This clone was observed a single time. V gene TRBV2 combines with J gene TRBJ2-7, with unresolved D. V dropped 6 bases and J dropped 3 bases, with 12 bases sitting between them. Germline loops: CDR1 SNHLY, CDR2 FYNNEI. The CDR3 consists of 13 residues. The CDR3 loop reads CASSIVLYYEQYF. DNA for the CDR3: TGTGCCAGCAGCATCGTCCTCTACTACGAGCAGTACTTC.

The V call is TRBV7-9, the J call TRBJ2-7, with TRBD2 matching over 8 bases. V gave up 5 bases and J gave up 6 bases; unmatched junction bases: 9. This CDR3 region has 14 residues. Looked up from germline, CDR1 is SEHNR and CDR2 is FQNEAQ (reference sequence). DNA for the CDR3: TGTGCCAGCAGCCTACTAGCGGAGGGGAGCGAGCAGTACTTC. This translates into CASSLLAEGSEQYF.

The V call is TRBV6-6, the J call TRBJ2-1; 9 nucleotides agree with TRBD1. Germline V gene lookup returns CDR1 MNHNY and CDR2 SVGAGI (reference sequence). Unmatched junction bases numbered 5, after V lost 0 bases and J lost 5 bases. This CDR3 contains 16 residues. CDR3 sequence (DNA): TGTGCCAGCAGTTACTCGATACAGGGGGCGAACAATGAGCAGTTCTTC. Translation gives CASSYSIQGANNEQFF.

Concerning this clone: Distinct nucleotide sequences in the sample also encode this CDR3. The V gene is TRBV6-5, the J gene TRBJ2-7; TRBD1 or TRBD2 may be the D gene (6 bases each). This CDR3 spans 14 amino acids. CDR1 is MNHEY and CDR2 is SVGAGI in the germline V gene. Trimming stripped 2 bases from V and 3 bases from J, with 11 bases between. The chain's CDR3 is CASSYAGQGYEQYF. The CDR3 coding sequence is TGTGCCAGCAGTTACGCGGGACAAGGCTACGAGCAGTACTTC.

The chain is built from TRBV6-5 and TRBJ1-2, with no clear D. Germline V gene sequence: CDR1 MNHEY, CDR2 SVGAGI. The CDR3 has 15 residues. Trimming cost V 3 bases and J 1 base, with 12 bases left between them. The CDR3 protein is CASSYPRDRNYGYTF. CDR3 DNA: TGTGCCAGCAGTTATCCACGGGATCGTAACTATGGCTACACCTTC.

The gene calls are TRBV28 and TRBJ1-5; unclear D gene. The CDR3 length is 15 residues. Trimming stripped 3 bases from V and 3 bases from J, with 12 bases between. Germline V gene lookup returns CDR1 MDHEN and CDR2 SYDVKM. The CDR3 bases are TGTGCCAGCAGTTTCCCCGGTCAGATCAATCAGCCCCAGCATTTT. It codes for CASSFPGQINQPQHF. Using reference TRBV28 and TRBJ1-5 for the parts outside the CDR3, the full variable domain is DVKVTQSSRYLVKRTGEKVFLECVQDMDHENMFWYRQDPGLGLRLIYFSYDVKMKEKGDIPEGYSVSREKKERFSLILESASTNQTSMYLCASSFPGQINQPQHFGDGTRLSIL.

This sequence joins TRBV10-3 and TRBJ2-5; unclear D gene. Trimming shortened V by 3 bases and J by 0 bases, and 5 bases separated the two germline ends. The CDR3 sequence is 13 residues long. Germline V gene sequence: CDR1 ENHRY, CDR2 SYGVKD. For the CDR3, the DNA is TGTGCCATCAGTGAAAGCTACCAAGAGACCCAGTACTTC. It translates to CAISESYQETQYF.

The rearrangement links TRBV7-9 to TRBJ2-7; the D is unclear. V was cut by 7 bases and J by 3 bases, with 22 bases left in between. CDR3 size: 16 residues. Per germline, CDR1 SEHNR and CDR2 FQNEAQ (reference sequence). The CDR3 DNA is TGTGCCAGCACCCGGCAGGAGTCAGGCCCGATCTACGAGCAGTACTTC. Translation: CASTRQESGPIYEQYF.

Here the CDR3 DNA reads TGTGCCAGCAGGGAGGGACAGGGGCCCAGCAGTAATGAGCAGTTCTTC. Protein: CASREGQGPSSNEQFF. The chain joins TRBV5-4 to TRBJ2-1; 10 bases line up with TRBD1. Germline V gives CDR1 SGHNT, CDR2 YYREEE (reference sequence). The CDR3 has 16 residues. V shed 5 bases, J shed 7 bases, and the junction held 12 bases outside the gene matches.

The CDR3: CASSGRMLPMNTEAFF. CDR3 DNA: TGTGCCAGTAGTGGGCGGATGTTGCCGATGAACACTGAAGCTTTCTTT. The rearrangement joins TRBV19 to TRBJ1-1; unclear D gene. Trimming took off 5 bases at V and 0 bases at J, with 16 bases between the two ends. Germline V gene lookup returns CDR1 LNHDA and CDR2 SQIVND (reference sequence). This CDR3 contains 16 residues.

The chain joins TRBV9 to TRBJ2-1; 11 bases line up with TRBD2. J was trimmed by 6 bases and V by 3 bases; bases with no gene match: 11. The CDR3 has 17 amino acids. The germline CDR1 and CDR2 sequences are SGDLS and YYNGEE. CDR3: CASSDPVAGGLLNEQFF. DNA of the CDR3: TGTGCCAGCAGCGATCCTGTAGCGGGGGGGCTCCTCAATGAGCAGTTCTTC.

CDR3 coding DNA: TGTGCCAGCAGCCCCGATGGGAATGAGCAGTTCTTC. The encoded protein is CASSPDGNEQFF. This sequence joins TRBV7-9 and TRBJ2-1, with D hard to call. The length of the CDR3 is 12 residues. Trimming stripped 5 bases from V and 7 bases from J, with 9 bases between. The germline V gene has CDR1 SEHNR and CDR2 FQNEAQ (reference sequence).

The chain has TRBV9 and TRBJ2-7; 8 bases are shared with TRBD2. Germline V lookup: CDR1 SGDLS, CDR2 YYNGEE. CDR3 length: 15 residues. Trimming cost V 3 bases and J 4 bases; bases outside gene matches: 9. The CDR3 bases are TGTGCCAGCAGCGCAGCCGACGCGGGGGGTTACGAGCAGTACTTC. Protein product: CASSAADAGGYEQYF. Filled out from reference TRBV9 and TRBJ2-7, the complete variable domain reads DSGVTQTPKHLITATGQRVTLRCSPRSGDLSVYWYQQSLDQGLQFLIQYYNGEERAKGNILERFSAQQFPDLHSELNLSSLELGDSALYFCASSAADAGGYEQYFGPGTRLTVT.

This chain links TRBV7-9 with TRBJ2-5; TRBD2 matches at 7 bases. Looked up from germline, CDR1 is SEHNR and CDR2 is FQNEAQ (reference sequence). Losses at the gene ends were 10 bases for V and 3 bases for J; bases not matched to a gene: 11. The CDR3 runs to 14 residues. The CDR3 DNA follows: TGTGCCACGGGGACCGGGGCGGGAGAAGAGACCCAGTACTTC. It is translated as CATGTGAGEETQYF.

The chain carries TRBV5-6 and TRBJ1-6; D is unclear. Between the trimmed V and J ends, which lost 5 bases and 5 bases, there was a span of 11 bases. The CDR3 length is 14 residues. Germline CDR1 is SGHDT and CDR2 is YYEEEE. As DNA, the CDR3 is TGTGCCAGCAGGCCGGGATTGAATAATTCACCCCTCCACTTT. This encodes CASRPGLNNSPLHF.